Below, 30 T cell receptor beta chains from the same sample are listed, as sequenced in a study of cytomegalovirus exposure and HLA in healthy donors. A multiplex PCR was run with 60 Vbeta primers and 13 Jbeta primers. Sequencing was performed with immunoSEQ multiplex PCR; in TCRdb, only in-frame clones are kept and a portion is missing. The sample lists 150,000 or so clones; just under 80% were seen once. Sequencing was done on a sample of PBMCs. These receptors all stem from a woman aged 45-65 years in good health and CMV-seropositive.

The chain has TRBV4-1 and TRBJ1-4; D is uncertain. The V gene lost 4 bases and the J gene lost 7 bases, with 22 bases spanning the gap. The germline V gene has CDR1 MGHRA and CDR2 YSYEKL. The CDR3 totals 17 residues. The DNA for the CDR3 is TGCGCCAGCAGCCCCACCCCGGGTCGGGGTGTGGGTGAAAAACTGTTTTTT. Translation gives CASSPTPGRGVGEKLFF.

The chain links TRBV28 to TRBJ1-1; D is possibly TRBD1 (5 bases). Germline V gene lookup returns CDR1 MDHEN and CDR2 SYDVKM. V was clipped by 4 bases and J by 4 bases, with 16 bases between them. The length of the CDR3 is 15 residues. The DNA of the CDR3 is TGTGCCAGCAGTTCCGTCTTGGGGGGAGTCACTGAAGCTTTCTTT. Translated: CASSSVLGGVTEAFF.

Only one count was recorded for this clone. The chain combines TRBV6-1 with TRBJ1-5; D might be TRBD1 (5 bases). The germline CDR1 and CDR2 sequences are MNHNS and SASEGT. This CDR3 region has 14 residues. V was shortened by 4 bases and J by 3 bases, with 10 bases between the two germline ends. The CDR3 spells CASSVLGHNQPQHF. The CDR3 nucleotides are TGTGCCAGCAGTGTTCTTGGACACAATCAGCCCCAGCATTTT.

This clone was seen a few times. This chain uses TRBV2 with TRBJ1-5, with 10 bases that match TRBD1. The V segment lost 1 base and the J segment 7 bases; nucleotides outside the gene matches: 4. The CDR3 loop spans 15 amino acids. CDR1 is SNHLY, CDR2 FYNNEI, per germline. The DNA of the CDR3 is TGTGCCAGCAGTGAAGGGACAGGGGGGTACCAGCCCCAGCATTTT. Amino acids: CASSEGTGGYQPQHF.

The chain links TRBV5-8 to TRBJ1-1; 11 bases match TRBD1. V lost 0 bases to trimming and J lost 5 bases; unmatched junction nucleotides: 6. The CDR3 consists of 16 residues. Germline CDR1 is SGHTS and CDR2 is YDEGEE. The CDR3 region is CASSLGTGGYQTEAFF. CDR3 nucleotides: TGTGCCAGCAGCTTGGGGACAGGGGGCTATCAAACTGAAGCTTTCTTT.

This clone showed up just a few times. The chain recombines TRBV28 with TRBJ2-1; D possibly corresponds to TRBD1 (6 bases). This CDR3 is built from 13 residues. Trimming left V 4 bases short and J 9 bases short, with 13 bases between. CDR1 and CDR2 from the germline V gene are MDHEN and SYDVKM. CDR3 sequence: CASSSQGTAEQFF. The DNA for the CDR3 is TGTGCCAGCAGTTCACAGGGTACCGCTGAGCAGTTCTTC.

This CDR3 is CASSQGTDGQPQHF. DNA for the CDR3: TGCGCCAGCAGCCAAGGGACAGACGGTCAGCCCCAGCATTTT. V is TRBV4-3 and J is TRBJ1-5; weak D call: TRBD1 (6 bases). V lost 1 base, J lost 6 bases, and 10 bases lay in between. CDR1 LGHNA and CDR2 YSLEER come from the germline V gene. The length of the CDR3 is 14 residues.

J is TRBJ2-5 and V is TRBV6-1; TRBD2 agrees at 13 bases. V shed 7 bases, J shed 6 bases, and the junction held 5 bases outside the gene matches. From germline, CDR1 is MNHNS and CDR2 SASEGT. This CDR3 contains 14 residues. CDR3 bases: TGTGCCAGCACCCAGGGACTAGCGGGAAAGACCCAGTACTTC. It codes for CASTQGLAGKTQYF.

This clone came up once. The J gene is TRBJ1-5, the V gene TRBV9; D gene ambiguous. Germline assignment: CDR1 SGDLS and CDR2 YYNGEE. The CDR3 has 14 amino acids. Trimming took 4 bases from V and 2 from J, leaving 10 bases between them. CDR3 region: CASSPGGGNQPQHF. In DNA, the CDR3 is TGTGCCAGCAGCCCTGGCGGAGGCAATCAGCCCCAGCATTTT.

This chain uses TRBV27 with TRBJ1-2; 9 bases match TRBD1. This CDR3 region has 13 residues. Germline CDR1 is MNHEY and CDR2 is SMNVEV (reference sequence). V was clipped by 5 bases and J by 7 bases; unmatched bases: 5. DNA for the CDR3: TGTGCCAGCAGTCTGGGACAGGGAACTGGCTACACCTTC. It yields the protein CASSLGQGTGYTF.

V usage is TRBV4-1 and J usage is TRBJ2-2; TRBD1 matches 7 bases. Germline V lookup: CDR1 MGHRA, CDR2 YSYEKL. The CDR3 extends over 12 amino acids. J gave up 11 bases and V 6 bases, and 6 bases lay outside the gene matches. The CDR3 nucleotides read TGCGCCAGCAGGGGTGACAGGGTAGAGCTGTTTTTT. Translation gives CASRGDRVELFF.

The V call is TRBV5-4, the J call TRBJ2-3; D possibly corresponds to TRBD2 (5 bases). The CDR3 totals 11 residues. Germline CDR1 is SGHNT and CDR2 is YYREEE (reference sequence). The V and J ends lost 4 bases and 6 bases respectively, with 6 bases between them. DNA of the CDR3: TGTGCCAGCAGCCAGCGGGATACGCAGTATTTT. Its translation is CASSQRDTQYF.

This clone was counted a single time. As DNA, the CDR3 is TGTGCCAGCAGAGTCAGGGGGAAAGTAAACACTGAAGCTTTCTTT. Protein sequence: CASRVRGKVNTEAFF. The genes are TRBV28 and TRBJ1-1; TRBD1 matches 7 bases. Unmatched junction bases numbered 9, after V lost 6 bases and J lost 2 bases. Germline CDR1 MDHEN, CDR2 SYDVKM. This CDR3 is 15 amino acids long.

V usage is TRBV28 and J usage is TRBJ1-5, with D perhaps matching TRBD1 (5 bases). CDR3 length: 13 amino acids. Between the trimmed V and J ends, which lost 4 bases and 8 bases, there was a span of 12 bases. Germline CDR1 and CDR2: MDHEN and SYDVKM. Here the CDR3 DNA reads TGTGCCAGCAGTTACGGGGGGGGGAAGCCCCAGCATTTT. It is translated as CASSYGGGKPQHF.

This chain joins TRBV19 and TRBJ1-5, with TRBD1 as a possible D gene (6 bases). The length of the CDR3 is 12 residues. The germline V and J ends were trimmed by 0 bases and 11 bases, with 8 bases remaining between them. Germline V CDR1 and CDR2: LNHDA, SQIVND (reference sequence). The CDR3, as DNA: TGTGCCAGTAGTATAGATCAGGGGTCCCAGCATTTT. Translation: CASSIDQGSQHF.

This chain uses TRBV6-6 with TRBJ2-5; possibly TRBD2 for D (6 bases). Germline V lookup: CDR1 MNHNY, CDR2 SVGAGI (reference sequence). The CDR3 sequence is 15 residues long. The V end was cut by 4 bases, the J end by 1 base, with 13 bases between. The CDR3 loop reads CASSSVGLVQETQYF. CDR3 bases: TGTGCCAGCAGTTCGGTGGGACTTGTCCAAGAGACCCAGTACTTC.

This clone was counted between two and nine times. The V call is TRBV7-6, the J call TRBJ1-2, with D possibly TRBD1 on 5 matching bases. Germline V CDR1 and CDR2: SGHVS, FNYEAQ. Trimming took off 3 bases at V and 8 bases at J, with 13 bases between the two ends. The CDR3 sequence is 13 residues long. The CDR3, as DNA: TGTGCCAGCAGCTTTAAGGGGCCCCAGGGCTACACCTTC. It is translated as CASSFKGPQGYTF.

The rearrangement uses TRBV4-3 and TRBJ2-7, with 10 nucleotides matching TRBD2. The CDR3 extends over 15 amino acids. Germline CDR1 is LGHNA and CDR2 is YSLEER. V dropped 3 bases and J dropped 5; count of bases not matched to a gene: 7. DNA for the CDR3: TGCGCCAGCAGCCATGGGGAGCGGGAGGGCCACGAGCAGTACTTC. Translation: CASSHGEREGHEQYF.

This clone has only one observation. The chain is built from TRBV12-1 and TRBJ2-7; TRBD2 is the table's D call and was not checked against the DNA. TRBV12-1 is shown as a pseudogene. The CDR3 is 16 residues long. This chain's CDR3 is CASSFVLSIGCHEQYF. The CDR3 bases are TGTGCCAGCAGCTTTGTTCTGAGCATCGGGTGCCACGAGCAGTACTTC.

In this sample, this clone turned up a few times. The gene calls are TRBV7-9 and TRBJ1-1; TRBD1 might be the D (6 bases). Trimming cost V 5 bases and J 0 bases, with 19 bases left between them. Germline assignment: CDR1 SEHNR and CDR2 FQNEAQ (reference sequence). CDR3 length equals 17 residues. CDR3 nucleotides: TGTGCCAGCAGCCAAAGAACAGGGCGATTAATGAACACTGAAGCTTTCTTT. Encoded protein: CASSQRTGRLMNTEAFF.

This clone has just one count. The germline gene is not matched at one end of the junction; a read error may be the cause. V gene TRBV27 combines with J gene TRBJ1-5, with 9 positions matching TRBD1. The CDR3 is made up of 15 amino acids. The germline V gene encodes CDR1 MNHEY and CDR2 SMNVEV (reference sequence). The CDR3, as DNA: TGTGCCAGCAGCCCTCGGGACAGGGTTAATCGGCCCCAGCATTTT. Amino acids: CASSPRDRVNRPQHF.

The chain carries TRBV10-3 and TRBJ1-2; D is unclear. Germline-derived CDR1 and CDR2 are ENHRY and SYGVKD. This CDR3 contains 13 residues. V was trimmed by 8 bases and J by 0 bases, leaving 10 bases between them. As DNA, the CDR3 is TGTGCCATCTCAACCGGGGCTAACTATGGCTACACCTTC. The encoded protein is CAISTGANYGYTF.

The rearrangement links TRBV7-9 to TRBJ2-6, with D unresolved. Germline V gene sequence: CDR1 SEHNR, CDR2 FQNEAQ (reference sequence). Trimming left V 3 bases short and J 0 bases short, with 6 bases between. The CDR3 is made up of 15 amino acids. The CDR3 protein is CASSFAISGANVLTF. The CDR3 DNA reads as TGTGCCAGCAGCTTCGCGATCTCTGGGGCCAACGTCCTGACTTTC.

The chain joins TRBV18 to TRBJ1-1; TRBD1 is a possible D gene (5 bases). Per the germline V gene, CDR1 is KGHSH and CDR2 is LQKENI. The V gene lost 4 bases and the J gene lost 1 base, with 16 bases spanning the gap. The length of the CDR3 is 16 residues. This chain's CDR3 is CASSRSPQGANTEAFF. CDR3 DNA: TGTGCCAGCTCACGGTCCCCGCAGGGTGCGAACACTGAAGCTTTCTTT.

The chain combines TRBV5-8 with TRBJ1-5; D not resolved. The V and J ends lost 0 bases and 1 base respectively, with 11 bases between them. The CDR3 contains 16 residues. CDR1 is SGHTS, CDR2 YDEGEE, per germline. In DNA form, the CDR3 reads TGTGCCAGCAGCTTGGTAGGAGCTGGGAGCAATCAGCCCCAGCATTTT. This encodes CASSLVGAGSNQPQHF.

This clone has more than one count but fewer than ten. This chain's CDR3 is CASSPLPYGTEAFF. The CDR3 region has the DNA TGTGCCAGCAGCCCCCTCCCCTATGGCACTGAAGCTTTCTTT. V usage is TRBV28 and J usage is TRBJ1-1; no definite D call. CDR1 is MDHEN, CDR2 SYDVKM, per germline. The CDR3 has 14 residues. With 6 bases removed from V and 4 bases from J, the gap between germline ends came to 15 bases.

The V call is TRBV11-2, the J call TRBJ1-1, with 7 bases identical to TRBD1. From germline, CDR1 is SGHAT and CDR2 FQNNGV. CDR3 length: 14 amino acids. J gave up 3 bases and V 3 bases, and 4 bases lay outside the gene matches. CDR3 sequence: CASSFTTGDTEAFF. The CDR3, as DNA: TGTGCCAGCAGCTTCACCACAGGGGACACTGAAGCTTTCTTT. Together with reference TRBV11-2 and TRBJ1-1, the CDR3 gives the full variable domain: EAGVAQSPRYKIIEKRQSVAFWCNPISGHATLYWYQQILGQGPKLLIQFQNNGVVDDSQLPKDRFSAERLKGVDSTLKIQPAKLEDSAVYLCASSFTTGDTEAFFGQGTRLTVV.

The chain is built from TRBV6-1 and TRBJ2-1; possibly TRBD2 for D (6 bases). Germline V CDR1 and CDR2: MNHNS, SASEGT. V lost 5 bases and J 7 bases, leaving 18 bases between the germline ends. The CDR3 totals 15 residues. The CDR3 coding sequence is TGTGCCAGCAGTTTGGTACTAGCTCTCCGGAATGAGCAGTTCTTC. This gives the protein CASSLVLALRNEQFF.

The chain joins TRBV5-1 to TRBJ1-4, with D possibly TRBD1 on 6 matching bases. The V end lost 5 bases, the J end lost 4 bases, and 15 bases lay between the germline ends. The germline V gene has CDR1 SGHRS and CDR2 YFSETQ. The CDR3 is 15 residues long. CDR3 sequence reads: CASSQTGTNNEKLFF. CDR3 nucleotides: TGCGCCAGCAGTCAAACCGGGACAAATAATGAAAAACTGTTTTTT.

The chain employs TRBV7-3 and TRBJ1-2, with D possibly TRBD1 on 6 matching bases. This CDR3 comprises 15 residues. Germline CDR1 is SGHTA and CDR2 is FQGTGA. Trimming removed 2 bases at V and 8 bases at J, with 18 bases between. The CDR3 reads CASSLGRTGSEGYTF. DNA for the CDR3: TGTGCCAGCAGCTTAGGCCGTACAGGGTCGGAGGGCTACACCTTC. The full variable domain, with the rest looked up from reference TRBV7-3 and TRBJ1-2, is GAGVSQTPSNKVTEKGKYVELRCDPISGHTALYWYRQSLGQGPEFLIYFQGTGAADDSGLPNDRFFAVRPEGSVSTLKIQRTERGDSAVYLCASSLGRTGSEGYTFGSGTRLTVV.